The entry below gives a single T cell receptor beta chain sequence along with its context. Its antigen is still unknown. These data come from a study of early T cells in non-severe SARS-CoV-2 infection. Study as a whole: Bulk RNA taken from unsorted whole blood was sequenced, leaving chains unpaired.

The library protocol tagged individual cDNA molecules with unique molecular identifiers. TCRdb recomputed calls from the 5' RACE reads with MiXCR, one row per CDR3 protein. The sample records 85,000 to 100,000 distinct CDR3 sequences, roughly 17% being singletons. The CDR3 contains 15 residues. V was shortened by 5 bases and J by 1 base, with 15 bases between the two germline ends. Study conclusions and caveats: Missing private and CD4 specificities, VDJdb matching favored anti-spike CD8 responses.

This receptor was taken from an adult who was a healthcare worker with PCR-confirmed SARS-CoV-2 infection or an uninfected control (not recorded which). This chain joins TRBV12-3 or TRBV12-4 and TRBJ2-7; D is unclear. Specimen: whole blood. This CDR3 is CASSQDGIGSYEQYF. In DNA form, the CDR3 reads TGTGCCAGCAGTCAAGACGGAATAGGGTCCTACGAGCAGTACTTC.